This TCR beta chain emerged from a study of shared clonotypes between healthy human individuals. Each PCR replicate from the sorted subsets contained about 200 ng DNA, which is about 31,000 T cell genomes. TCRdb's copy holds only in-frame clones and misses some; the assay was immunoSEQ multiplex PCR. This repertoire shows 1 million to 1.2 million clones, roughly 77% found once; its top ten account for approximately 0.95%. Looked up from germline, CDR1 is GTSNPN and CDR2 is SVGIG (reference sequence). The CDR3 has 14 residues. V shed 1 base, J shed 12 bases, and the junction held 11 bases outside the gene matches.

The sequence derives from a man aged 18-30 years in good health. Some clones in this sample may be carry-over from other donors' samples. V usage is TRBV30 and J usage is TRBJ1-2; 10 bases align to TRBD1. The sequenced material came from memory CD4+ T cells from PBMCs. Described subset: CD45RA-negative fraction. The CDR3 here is CAWSGSPGQGRNTF. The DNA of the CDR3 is TGTGCCTGGAGTGGATCCCCGGGACAGGGGAGAAACACCTTC.